The clone carrying this TCR beta chain was detected a few times. Sequenced by immunoSEQ multiplex PCR; TCRdb stores in-frame clones only, minus some. There are about 110,000 clones in the sample; under 70% occur only once, and approximately 25% lies in the top ten. Germline loops: CDR1 MRHNA, CDR2 SNTAGT. With 5 bases clipped from V and 6 bases from J, the junction kept 9 bases outside the gene matches. CDR3 length equals 14 residues. This entry is derived from a study of shared clonotypes between healthy human individuals. The chain links TRBV6-4 to TRBJ1-2, with 7 bases matching TRBD1. Sequences were obtained from memory CD8+ T cells sorted from blood. Subset specified: CD45RO+ cells pooled with CCR7-negative TemRA cells. The origin of this receptor is a woman aged 25 to 39 in good health. The CDR3 loop is CASSTQGGAHGYTF. CDR3 DNA sequence: TGTGCCAGCAGTACCCAGGGGGGGGCGCATGGCTACACCTTC.